The next 31 T cell receptor beta chains were all read from a single sample in a study of blood T cell repertoires in COVID-19. Only in-frame clones appear in the TCRdb table, and some are missing; sequencing was by immunoSEQ multiplex PCR. The sample has 200,000 to 300,000 clones; more than 75% are singletons. Sequenced sample: peripheral blood. The receptor set was obtained from an elderly man with acute or convalescent COVID-19.

The rearrangement joins TRBV19 to TRBJ2-2; D perhaps matches TRBD1 (6 bases). This CDR3 has 16 amino acids. V was pared by 5 bases and J by 0 bases, with 13 bases between. The V gene's germline CDR1 is LNHDA and CDR2 SQIVND (reference sequence). This CDR3 reads CASSGRQAANTGELFF. DNA of the CDR3: TGTGCCAGTAGTGGGCGACAGGCCGCGAACACCGGGGAGCTGTTTTTT.

The V and J genes are TRBV6-2 or TRBV6-3 and TRBJ2-2, with a possible D match to TRBD1 (5 bases). The CDR3 has 15 amino acids. Germline lookup yields CDR1 MNHEY and CDR2 SVGEGT. Trimming cost V 6 bases and J 7 bases, with 18 bases left between them. CDR3 in amino acids: CASSISPSTGGELFF. CDR3 coding DNA: TGTGCCAGCAGCATATCGCCGAGCACAGGCGGGGAGCTGTTTTTT.

A single count supports this clone. The chain has TRBV21-1 and TRBJ1-1; whether TRBD1, the table's D call, matches the DNA was not checked. TRBV21-1 is an annotated pseudogene. The CDR3 spans 17 residues. DNA of the CDR3: TGTGCCAGCAGCAATCCGTTCCAGTTCCTAAGGGGCACTGAAGCTTTCTTT. Encoded protein: CASSNPFQFLRGTEAFF.

This clone has just one count. The J gene is TRBJ2-3, the V gene TRBV3-1 (or the pseudogene TRBV3-2); 9 bases are shared with TRBD1. The germline V gene encodes CDR1 LGHDT and CDR2 YNNKEL (reference sequence). V lost 6 bases to trimming and J lost 5 bases; unmatched junction nucleotides: 12. The CDR3 is 16 residues long. CDR3 region: CASSHGSQGAVDTQYF. DNA of the CDR3: TGTGCCAGCAGTCACGGGTCACAGGGGGCAGTAGATACGCAGTATTTT.

V gene TRBV28 combines with J gene TRBJ2-5, with D unresolved. This CDR3 region has 12 residues. Trimming cost V 6 bases and J 5 bases, with 10 bases left between them. In germline, CDR1 is MDHEN, CDR2 SYDVKM. CDR3 residues: CASRLQRETQYF. In nucleotides, the CDR3 is TGTGCCAGCAGACTTCAACGTGAGACCCAGTACTTC.

V usage is TRBV5-1 and J usage is TRBJ2-2; tentatively, D is TRBD2 (5 bases). Germline values: CDR1 SGHRS, CDR2 YFSETQ. Trimming cost V 5 bases and J 5 bases, with 19 bases left between them. This CDR3 comprises 16 residues. The CDR3 DNA is TGCGCCAGCAGACGACCGGGCCTTGGGGAGACCGGGGAGCTGTTTTTT. Amino acid sequence: CASRRPGLGETGELFF.

The chain is built from TRBV6-5 and TRBJ2-7; D perhaps matches TRBD1 (6 bases). The CDR3 sequence is 12 residues long. The ends were cut back, 8 bases at V and 4 bases at J, with 12 bases in the middle. Germline values: CDR1 MNHEY, CDR2 SVGAGI. CDR3 sequence (DNA): TGTGCCAGCGGGGACACATCTTACGAGCAGTACTTC. Translation: CASGDTSYEQYF.

The chain joins TRBV3-1 (or the pseudogene TRBV3-2) to TRBJ1-2; possible D gene TRBD1, 5 bases. Germline CDR1 is LGHDT and CDR2 is YNNKEL (reference sequence). V was pared by 4 bases and J by 2 bases, with 11 bases between. The CDR3 is 14 amino acids. DNA of the CDR3: TGTGCCAGCAGCCCCAGGCGACAGAACTATGGCTACACCTTC. Its protein product is CASSPRRQNYGYTF.

This sequence joins TRBV10-3 and TRBJ1-1, with a tentative D call TRBD1 (5 bases). This CDR3 region has 13 residues. Germline V lookup: CDR1 ENHRY, CDR2 SYGVKD. With 4 bases removed from V and 3 bases from J, the gap between germline ends came to 9 bases. The CDR3 loop is CAISVGGDTEAFF. For the CDR3, the DNA is TGTGCCATCAGTGTCGGGGGGGACACTGAAGCTTTCTTT.

This chain connects TRBV7-9 to TRBJ2-3; 9 nucleotides align to TRBD2. The CDR3 sequence is 15 residues long. V lost 2 bases, J lost 1 base, and 1 base stayed unmatched. The V gene's germline CDR1 is SEHNR and CDR2 FQNEAQ (reference sequence). The CDR3 here is CASSLIAGGTDTQYF. The CDR3 nucleotides are TGTGCCAGCAGCTTAATAGCGGGGGGCACAGATACGCAGTATTTT.

The chain has TRBV15 and TRBJ1-2; 10 bases are a match to TRBD1. Germline loops: CDR1 LNHNV, CDR2 YYDKDF (reference sequence). CDR3 length: 13 residues. V shed 2 bases, J shed 10 bases, and the junction held 4 bases outside the gene matches. The CDR3 loop reads CATSRRQGADYTF. Here the CDR3 DNA reads TGTGCCACCAGCAGAAGACAGGGGGCGGACTACACCTTC. The full variable domain, its missing parts supplied by reference TRBV15 and TRBJ1-2, is DAMVIQNPRYQVTQFGKPVTLSCSQTLNHNVMYWYQQKSSQAPKLLFHYYDKDFNNEADTPDNFQSRRPNTSFCFLDIRSPGLGDTAMYLCATSRRQGADYTFGSGTRLTVV.

J is TRBJ1-4 and V is TRBV18; 7 bases agree with TRBD1. CDR1 is KGHSH, CDR2 LQKENI, per germline. The V and J ends lost 2 bases and 2 bases, in that order; junction bases with no gene match: 5. The CDR3 is 16 residues long. The CDR3 DNA reads TGTGCCAGCTCACCAAAACAGGGGCGGACTAATGAAAAACTGTTTTTT. This sequence encodes CASSPKQGRTNEKLFF.

The rearrangement uses TRBV24-1 and TRBJ2-1; D perhaps matches TRBD1 (6 bases). This CDR3 has 13 residues. Germline V lookup: CDR1 KGHDR, CDR2 SFDVKD. Trimming left V 7 bases short and J 5 bases short, with 11 bases between. The CDR3 coding sequence is TGTGCCACCAGGGCCACAGGGAACAATGAGCAGTTCTTC. This sequence encodes CATRATGNNEQFF.

The table lists this clone with a count of one. The rearrangement uses TRBV4-1 and TRBJ2-1; D perhaps matches TRBD2 (5 bases). The CDR3 runs 15 residues. V lost 0 bases and J lost 2, with 8 bases in between. Germline V CDR1 and CDR2: MGHRA, YSYEKL. CDR3 sequence (DNA): TGCGCCAGCAGCCAAGACCCCGGGGCCTACAATGAGCAGTTCTTC. It codes for CASSQDPGAYNEQFF.

The V call is TRBV4-2, the J call TRBJ1-4; 8 positions agree with TRBD1. The germline CDR1 and CDR2 sequences are LGHNA and YNFKEQ. V shed 1 base, J shed 5 bases, and the junction held 3 bases outside the gene matches. The CDR3 extends over 15 amino acids. The CDR3 spells CASSQVDRGNEKLFF. The CDR3 DNA reads as TGTGCCAGCAGCCAAGTTGACAGGGGAAATGAAAAACTGTTTTTT.

The chain is built from TRBV7-2 and TRBJ1-6; D not certain. Germline CDR1 and CDR2: SGHTA and FQGNSA. With 1 base removed from V and 13 bases from J, the gap between germline ends came to 14 bases. This CDR3 comprises 14 residues. The CDR3 region is CASSLGQVMVPLHF. In DNA, the CDR3 is TGTGCCAGCAGCTTAGGGCAGGTCATGGTGCCCCTCCACTTT.

The chain carries TRBV6-6 and TRBJ1-1, with D maybe TRBD1 (6 bases). Trimming took 8 bases from V and 5 from J, leaving 18 bases between them. The CDR3 is 14 residues long. The germline V gene encodes CDR1 MNHNY and CDR2 SVGAGI (reference sequence). The CDR3 DNA is TGTGCCAGCCGAAGGGAGGGGGGAAGGACTGAAGCTTTCTTT. It translates to CASRREGGRTEAFF.

The rearrangement links TRBV6-5 to TRBJ2-7; D perhaps matches TRBD1 (5 bases). The germline V gene has CDR1 MNHEY and CDR2 SVGAGI. This CDR3 has 12 residues. V was trimmed by 7 bases and J by 6 bases, leaving 13 bases between them. This CDR3 reads CASNQGSGEQYF. In DNA form, the CDR3 reads TGTGCCAGCAACCAGGGAAGTGGCGAGCAGTACTTC.

This clone has a single count. The chain recombines TRBV10-3 with TRBJ1-2; D gene ambiguous. There are 12 residues in the CDR3. Germline V CDR1 and CDR2: ENHRY, SYGVKD. Trimming shortened V by 6 bases and J by 8 bases, and 13 bases separated the two germline ends. The CDR3 protein is CAISDNRAGYTF. CDR3 in DNA: TGTGCCATCAGCGATAATCGAGCGGGCTACACCTTC.

V usage is TRBV20-1 and J usage is TRBJ1-2; tentative D call: TRBD1 (6 bases). CDR1 and CDR2 (germline): DFQATT, SNEGSKA (reference sequence). The CDR3 loop spans 12 amino acids. The V end was cut by 3 bases, the J end by 7 bases, with 12 bases between. Written as DNA, the CDR3 is TGCAGTGCTAGTAGGGGGGGATTTGGCTACACCTTC. Protein sequence: CSASRGGFGYTF.

The chain employs TRBV5-4 and TRBJ1-6; 12 bases agree with TRBD1. There are 17 residues in the CDR3. Germline loops: CDR1 SGHNT, CDR2 YYREEE (reference sequence). V gave up 3 bases and J gave up 10 bases; unmatched junction bases: 11. CDR3 coding DNA: TGTGCCAGCAGCTCCGTCCCGGGACAGGGGGCTCGGTCACCCCTCCACTTT. Amino acid sequence: CASSSVPGQGARSPLHF.

The chain couples TRBV5-1 to TRBJ2-7; D is possibly TRBD1 (6 bases). This CDR3 spans 14 amino acids. CDR1 SGHRS and CDR2 YFSETQ come from the germline V gene. The V end was cut by 0 bases, the J end by 5 bases, with 12 bases between. This CDR3 reads CASSLGIAGDEQYF. CDR3 coding DNA: TGCGCCAGCAGCTTGGGTATTGCAGGGGACGAGCAGTACTTC. The full variable domain, its missing parts supplied by reference TRBV5-1 and TRBJ2-7, is KAGVTQTPRYLIKTRGQQVTLSCSPISGHRSVSWYQQTPGQGLQFLFEYFSETQRNKGNFPGRFSGRQFSNSRSEMNVSTLELGDSALYLCASSLGIAGDEQYFGPGTRLTVT.

The chain recombines TRBV15 with TRBJ1-5, with D perhaps matching TRBD1 (5 bases). This CDR3 has 14 amino acids. V dropped 0 bases and J dropped 5 bases, with 8 bases sitting between them. CDR1 is LNHNV and CDR2 is YYDKDF in the germline V gene (reference sequence). The CDR3, as DNA: TGTGCCACCAGCAGAGACAGGGTGGATCAGCCCCAGCATTTT. Amino acid sequence: CATSRDRVDQPQHF.

The chain carries TRBV5-1 and TRBJ1-1; 9 bases align to TRBD1. This CDR3 comprises 16 residues. Trimming took 3 bases from V and 1 from J; bases not matched to a gene: 7. Germline CDR1 SGHRS, CDR2 YFSETQ. The CDR3 spells CASSSLATGGNTEAFF. DNA for the CDR3: TGCGCCAGCAGCTCCCTCGCGACAGGGGGGAACACTGAAGCTTTCTTT.

The chain combines TRBV5-1 with TRBJ2-5; 11 positions agree with TRBD2. Germline V gene lookup returns CDR1 SGHRS and CDR2 YFSETQ. J was trimmed by 3 bases and V by 4 bases; bases with no gene match: 5. CDR3 length equals 15 residues. In DNA form, the CDR3 reads TGCGCCAGCAGCCTATTAGCGGGAGGGAAAGAGACCCAGTACTTC. Protein product: CASSLLAGGKETQYF. The variable domain in full, completed from reference TRBV5-1 and TRBJ2-5, reads KAGVTQTPRYLIKTRGQQVTLSCSPISGHRSVSWYQQTPGQGLQFLFEYFSETQRNKGNFPGRFSGRQFSNSRSEMNVSTLELGDSALYLCASSLLAGGKETQYFGPGTRLLVL.

The gene calls are TRBV6-5 and TRBJ2-5, with a tentative D call TRBD2 (5 bases). V was cut by 1 base and J by 2 bases, with 14 bases left in between. The CDR3 has 16 amino acids. CDR1 and CDR2 (germline): MNHEY, SVGAGI. The CDR3 is CASSYFGAAGQETQYF. CDR3 coding DNA: TGTGCCAGCAGTTACTTCGGAGCGGCTGGGCAAGAGACCCAGTACTTC.

This clone was observed a few times. The chain is built from TRBV7-8 and TRBJ1-1, with D unclear. Per the germline V gene, CDR1 is SGHVS and CDR2 is FQNEAQ. The V end was cut by 1 base, the J end by 3 bases, with 15 bases between. The CDR3 contains 16 residues. The CDR3 DNA is TGTGCCAGCAGCTTAGAAGGGCACCGCGGGGACACTGAAGCTTTCTTT. Its protein product is CASSLEGHRGDTEAFF.

V usage is TRBV13 and J usage is TRBJ2-7; D uncertain. V lost 0 bases, J lost 5 bases, and 11 bases lay in between. CDR3 length equals 14 residues. Germline CDR1 PRHDT, CDR2 FYEKMQ (reference sequence). For the CDR3, the DNA is TGTGCCAGCAGCTTAGGCAGCAGAGACAACGAGCAGTACTTC. Translating gives CASSLGSRDNEQYF. Full variable domain (remainder filled in from reference TRBV13 and TRBJ2-7): AAGVIQSPRHLIKEKRETATLKCYPIPRHDTVYWYQQGPGQDPQFLISFYEKMQSDKGSIPDRFSAQQFSDYHSELNMSSLELGDSALYFCASSLGSRDNEQYFGPGTRLTVT.

The J gene is TRBJ2-6, the V gene TRBV5-1, with TRBD2 as a possible D gene (5 bases). The V end was cut by 1 base, the J end by 0 bases, with 14 bases between. Germline loops: CDR1 SGHRS, CDR2 YFSETQ. The CDR3 length is 18 residues. The chain's CDR3 is CASSLKGEISSGANVLTF. The CDR3 coding sequence is TGCGCCAGCAGCTTGAAGGGAGAGATCTCCTCTGGGGCCAACGTCCTGACTTTC.

The V call is TRBV3-1 (or the pseudogene TRBV3-2), the J call TRBJ2-7; a possible D gene is TRBD1 (5 bases). CDR3 length: 14 residues. Trimming pared 1 base from V and 3 bases from J, leaving 10 bases between. The germline CDR1 and CDR2 sequences are LGHDT and YNNKEL (reference sequence). CDR3: CASSQGTGNYEQYF. The CDR3 bases are TGTGCCAGCAGCCAAGGAACAGGAAACTACGAGCAGTACTTC.

The V gene is TRBV6-5, the J gene TRBJ1-5; D gene uncertain. This CDR3 has 14 residues. Per germline, CDR1 MNHEY and CDR2 SVGAGI. V was pared by 2 bases and J by 1 base, with 6 bases between. CDR3 loop: CASSYGHSNQPQHF. Written as DNA, the CDR3 is TGTGCCAGCAGTTACGGGCACAGCAATCAGCCCCAGCATTTT.